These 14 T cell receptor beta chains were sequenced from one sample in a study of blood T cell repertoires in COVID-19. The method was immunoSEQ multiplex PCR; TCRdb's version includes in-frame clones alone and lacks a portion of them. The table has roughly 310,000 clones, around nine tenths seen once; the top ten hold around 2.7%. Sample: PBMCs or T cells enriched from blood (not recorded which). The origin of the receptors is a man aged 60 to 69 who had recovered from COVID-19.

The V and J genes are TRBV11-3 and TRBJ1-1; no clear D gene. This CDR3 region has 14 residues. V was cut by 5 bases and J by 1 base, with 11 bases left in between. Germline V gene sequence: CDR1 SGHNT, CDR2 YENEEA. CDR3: CASSPFEKNTEAFF. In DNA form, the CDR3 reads TGTGCCAGCAGCCCCTTTGAGAAGAACACTGAAGCTTTCTTT.

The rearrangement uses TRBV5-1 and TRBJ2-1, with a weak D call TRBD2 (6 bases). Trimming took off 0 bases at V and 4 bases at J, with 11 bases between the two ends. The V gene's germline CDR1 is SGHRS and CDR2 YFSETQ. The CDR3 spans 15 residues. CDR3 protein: CASSLGQGGYNEQFF. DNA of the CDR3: TGCGCCAGCAGCTTGGGGCAGGGAGGATACAATGAGCAGTTCTTC.

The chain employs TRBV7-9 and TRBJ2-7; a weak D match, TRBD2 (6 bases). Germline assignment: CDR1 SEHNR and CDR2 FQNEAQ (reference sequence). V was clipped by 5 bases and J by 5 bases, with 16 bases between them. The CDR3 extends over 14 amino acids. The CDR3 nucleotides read TGTGCCAGCAGCCTGCTAGCGTTACCCCACGAGCAGTACTTC. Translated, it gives CASSLLALPHEQYF.

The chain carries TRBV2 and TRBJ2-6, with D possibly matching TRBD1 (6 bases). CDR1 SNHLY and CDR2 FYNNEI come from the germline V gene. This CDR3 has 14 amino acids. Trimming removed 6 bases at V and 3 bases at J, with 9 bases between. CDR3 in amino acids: CASRTGRGANVLTF. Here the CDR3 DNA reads TGTGCCAGCAGAACAGGGCGTGGGGCCAACGTCCTGACTTTC.

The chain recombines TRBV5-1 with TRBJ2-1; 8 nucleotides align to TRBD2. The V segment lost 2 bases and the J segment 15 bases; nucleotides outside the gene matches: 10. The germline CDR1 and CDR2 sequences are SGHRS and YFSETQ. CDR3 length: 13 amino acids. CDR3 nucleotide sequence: TGCGCCAGCAGCTTCAATACCGGGACTAGTTTGTTCTTC. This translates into CASSFNTGTSLFF.

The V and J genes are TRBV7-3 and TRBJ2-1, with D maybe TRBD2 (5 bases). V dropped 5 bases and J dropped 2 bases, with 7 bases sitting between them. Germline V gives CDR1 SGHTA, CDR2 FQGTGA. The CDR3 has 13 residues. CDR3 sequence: CASSPGTYNEQFF. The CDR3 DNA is TGTGCCAGCAGCCCCGGGACCTACAATGAGCAGTTCTTC.

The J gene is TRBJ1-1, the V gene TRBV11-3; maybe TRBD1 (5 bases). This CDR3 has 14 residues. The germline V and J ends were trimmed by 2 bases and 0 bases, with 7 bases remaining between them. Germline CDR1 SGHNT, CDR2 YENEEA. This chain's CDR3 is CASSLSGMNTEAFF. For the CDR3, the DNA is TGTGCCAGCAGCTTATCAGGGATGAACACTGAAGCTTTCTTT.

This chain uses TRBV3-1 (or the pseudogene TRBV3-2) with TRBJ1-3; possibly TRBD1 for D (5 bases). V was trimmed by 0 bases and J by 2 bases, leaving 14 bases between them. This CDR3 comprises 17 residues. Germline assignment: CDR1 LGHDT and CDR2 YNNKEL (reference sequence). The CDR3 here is CASSQEPQGGPGNTIYF. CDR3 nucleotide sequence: TGTGCCAGCAGCCAAGAACCCCAGGGAGGACCTGGAAACACCATATATTTT.

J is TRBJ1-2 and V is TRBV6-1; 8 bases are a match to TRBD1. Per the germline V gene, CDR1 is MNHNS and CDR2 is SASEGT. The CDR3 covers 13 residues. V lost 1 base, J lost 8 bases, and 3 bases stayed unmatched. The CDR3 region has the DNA TGTGCCAGCAGTGAAGACAGGGGGGCCGGCTACACCTTC. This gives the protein CASSEDRGAGYTF.

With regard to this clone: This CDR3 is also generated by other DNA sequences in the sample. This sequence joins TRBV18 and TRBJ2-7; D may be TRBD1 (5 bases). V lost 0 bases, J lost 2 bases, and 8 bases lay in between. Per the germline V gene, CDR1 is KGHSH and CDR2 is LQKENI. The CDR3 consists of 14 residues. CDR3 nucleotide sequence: TGTGCCAGCTCACCACCTGCAGGGACCTACGAGCAGTACTTC. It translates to CASSPPAGTYEQYF.

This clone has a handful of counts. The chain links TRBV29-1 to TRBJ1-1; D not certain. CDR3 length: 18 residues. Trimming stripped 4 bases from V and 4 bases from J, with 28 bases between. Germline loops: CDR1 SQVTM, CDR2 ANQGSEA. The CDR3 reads CSVVFARPPGFPATEAFF. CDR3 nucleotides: TGCAGCGTTGTCTTCGCTCGGCCGCCAGGTTTTCCGGCCACTGAAGCTTTCTTT.

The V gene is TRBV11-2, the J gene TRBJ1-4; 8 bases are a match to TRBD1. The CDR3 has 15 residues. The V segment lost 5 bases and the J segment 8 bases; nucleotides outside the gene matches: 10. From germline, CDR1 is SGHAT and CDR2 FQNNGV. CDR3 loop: CASSTFRGRGEKLFF. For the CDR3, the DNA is TGTGCCAGCAGCACCTTCAGGGGGCGTGGGGAAAAACTGTTTTTT.

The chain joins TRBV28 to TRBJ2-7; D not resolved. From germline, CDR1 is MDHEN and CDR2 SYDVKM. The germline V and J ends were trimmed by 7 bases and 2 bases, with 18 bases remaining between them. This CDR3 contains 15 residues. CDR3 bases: TGTGCCAGCACCGCTAGTCTGGGTCCAACCTACGAGCAGTACTTC. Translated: CASTASLGPTYEQYF.

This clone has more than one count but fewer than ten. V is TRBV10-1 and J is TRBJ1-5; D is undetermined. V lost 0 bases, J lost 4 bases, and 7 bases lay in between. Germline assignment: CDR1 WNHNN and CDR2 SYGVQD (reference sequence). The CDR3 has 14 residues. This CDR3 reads CASSESRENQPQHF. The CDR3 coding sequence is TGCGCCAGCAGTGAGTCGAGGGAGAATCAGCCCCAGCATTTT.